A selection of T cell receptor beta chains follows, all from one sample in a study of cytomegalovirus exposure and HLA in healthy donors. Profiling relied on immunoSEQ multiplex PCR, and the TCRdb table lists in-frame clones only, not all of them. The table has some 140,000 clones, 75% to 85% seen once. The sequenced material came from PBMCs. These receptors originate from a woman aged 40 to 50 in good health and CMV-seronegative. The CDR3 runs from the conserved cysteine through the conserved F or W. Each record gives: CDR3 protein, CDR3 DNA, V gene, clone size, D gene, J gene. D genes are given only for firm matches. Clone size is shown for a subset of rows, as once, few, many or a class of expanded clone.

CASSYGLAEYNEQFF TGTGCCAGCAGCTATGGACTAGCGGAATACAATGAGCAGTTCTTC TRBV6-4 - TRBD2 TRBJ2-1
CASRLTTGAPDTQYF TGCGCCAGTCGCTTGACAACAGGGGCCCCAGATACGCAGTATTTT TRBV5-1 - TRBD1 TRBJ2-3
CASSGLGGSPLHF TGTGCCAGCAGCGGGTTGGGGGGATCACCCCTCCACTTT TRBV6-5 - - TRBJ1-6
CASSQDTGGVNQPQHF TGTGCCAGCAGCCAGGACACAGGGGGTGTTAATCAGCCCCAGCATTTT TRBV4-2 - TRBD1 TRBJ1-5
CASSPTGQGDHEQYF TGCGCCAGCAGCCCCACCGGACAGGGGGACCACGAGCAGTACTTC TRBV4-1 - TRBD1 TRBJ2-7
CASSAVTITGWAEAFF TGTGCCAGCAGTGCGGTCACTATTACAGGGTGGGCTGAAGCTTTCTTT TRBV27 - - TRBJ1-1
CASSPRTGASTDTQYF TGTGCCAGCAGCCCCCGGACAGGGGCAAGCACAGATACGCAGTATTTT TRBV7-6 - TRBD1 TRBJ2-3
CASRQTGTATEKLFF TGTGCCAGCAGGCAAACCGGGACAGCTACTGAAAAACTGTTTTTT TRBV2 - TRBD1 TRBJ1-4
CASSEARGAGGYNEQFF TGTGCCAGCAGTGAAGCGAGGGGAGCGGGGGGGTACAATGAGCAGTTCTTC TRBV6-1 - TRBD2 TRBJ2-1
CASSEPTGNYGYTF TGCGCCAGCAGTGAGCCGACGGGGAACTATGGCTACACCTTC TRBV10-1 - - TRBJ1-2
CASSLSGGVSTEAFF TGTGCCAGCAGTTTATCAGGCGGGGTGAGCACTGAAGCTTTCTTT TRBV27 - - TRBJ1-1
CASSPLRDRVRRTGNTIYF TGTGCCAGCAGCCCCCTCCGGGACAGGGTGAGACGAACAGGAAACACCATATATTTT TRBV28 - TRBD1 TRBJ1-3
CASSRDRSYYTGELFF TGTGCCAGCAGCCGGGACAGGAGCTACTACACCGGGGAGCTGTTTTTT TRBV5-6 - TRBD1 TRBJ2-2
CSVVGGTVAEAFF TGCAGCGTTGTGGGGGGGACGGTCGCTGAAGCTTTCTTT TRBV29-1 - - TRBJ1-1
CASSLKEGKYEQYF TGTGCCAGCAGTTTAAAGGAGGGGAAATACGAGCAGTACTTC TRBV27 - - TRBJ2-7
CASSLGDRVAPNSNEQFF TGTGCCAGCAGCTTAGGGGACAGGGTGGCTCCTAACTCCAATGAGCAGTTCTTC TRBV11-3 - TRBD1 TRBJ2-1
CASRGGQGNTEAFF TGTGCCAGCAGGGGGGGACAGGGCAACACTGAAGCTTTCTTT TRBV6-5 few TRBD1 TRBJ1-1
CAWSKDSAIYEQYF TGTGCCTGGAGTAAGGACAGTGCCATCTACGAGCAGTACTTC TRBV30 - - TRBJ2-7
CASSFYRRQGNNNEQFF TGTGCCAGCAGCTTCTACCGTCGGCAGGGCAACAACAATGAGCAGTTCTTC TRBV5-6 few - TRBJ2-1
CASRQPGTVNQPQHF TGTGCCAGCAGACAACCGGGGACAGTCAATCAGCCCCAGCATTTT TRBV5-8 - TRBD1 TRBJ1-5
CASSRQGVEDTQYF TGTGCCAGCAGCCGACAAGGGGTCGAGGATACGCAGTATTTT TRBV5-4 - - TRBJ2-3
CASSQEGLAGIRSETQYF TGCGCCAGCAGCCAAGAGGGGCTAGCGGGCATTCGTTCGGAGACCCAGTACTTC TRBV4-1 - TRBD2 TRBJ2-5
CASSVVGGPTEAFF TGTGCCAGCAGCGTAGTCGGGGGGCCTACTGAAGCTTTCTTT TRBV9 - - TRBJ1-1
CASRPAQGNYGYTF TGTGCCAGCAGACCCGCCCAGGGGAACTATGGCTACACCTTC TRBV6-5 - - TRBJ1-2
CASSSPDRASYGYTF TGTGCCAGCAGCTCCCCGGACAGGGCATCATATGGCTACACCTTC TRBV5-6 - TRBD1 TRBJ1-2
CASSTTDFGNTIYF TGCGCCAGCAGCACGACAGACTTTGGAAACACCATATATTTT TRBV5-1 - - TRBJ1-3
CASSDVWGYHGAFF TGTGCCAGCAGTGACGTATGGGGCTATCACGGAGCTTTCTTT TRBV6-1 once - TRBJ1-1
CSAGSHEAFF TGCAGTGCCGGGTCCCATGAAGCTTTCTTT TRBV20-1 - - TRBJ1-1
CASSLQPGQGADGYTF TGTGCCAGCAGCTTACAACCGGGACAGGGGGCCGATGGCTACACCTTC TRBV5-5 - TRBD1 TRBJ1-2
CASSLGGQGASYGYTF TGTGCCAGCAGCTTGGGGGGACAGGGGGCGAGCTATGGCTACACCTTC TRBV5-4 - TRBD1 TRBJ1-2
CASSLNPSAVLSYEQYF TGTGCCAGCAGTTTAAATCCATCGGCGGTGCTCTCCTACGAGCAGTACTTC TRBV27 - - TRBJ2-7
CASSTGQGRSYEQYF TGTGCCAGTAGTACTGGACAGGGGCGGTCCTACGAGCAGTACTTC TRBV19 once TRBD1 TRBJ2-7
CASSQAVYRGTINEKLFF TGCGCCAGCAGCCAAGCGGTATATAGGGGGACCATCAATGAAAAACTGTTTTTT TRBV4-1 few - TRBJ1-4
CASSEPRGLGGYTF TGTGCCAGCAGTGAACCCAGGGGGCTAGGTGGCTACACCTTC TRBV2 - TRBD1 TRBJ1-2
CASSPGPFATNEKLFF TGCGCCAGCAGCCCTGGGCCTTTTGCAACTAATGAAAAACTGTTTTTT TRBV5-1 - - TRBJ1-4
CASRGQRNEKLFF TGTGCCAGCCGGGGACAGCGTAATGAAAAACTGTTTTTT TRBV6-1 - TRBD1 TRBJ1-4
CSVRTGGGSYEQYF TGCAGCGTCCGGACAGGGGGTGGCTCCTACGAGCAGTACTTC TRBV29-1 - TRBD1 TRBJ2-7
CASSLLSSYNEQFF TGTGCCAGCAGCTTACTGAGTTCCTACAATGAGCAGTTCTTC TRBV7-9 - - TRBJ2-1
CASSPSDYPNNEQFF TGTGCCAGCAGTCCCTCGGACTACCCTAACAATGAGCAGTTCTTC TRBV28 - - TRBJ2-1
CASRQTGGNQPQHF TGTGCCAGCAGGCAGACAGGGGGTAATCAGCCCCAGCATTTT TRBV7-8 - TRBD1 TRBJ1-5
CSVGVGQRAFF TGCAGCGTTGGGGTGGGACAGAGAGCTTTCTTT TRBV29-1 once TRBD1 TRBJ1-1
CASSLLAGLSDTQYF TGTGCCAGCAGCTTATTGGCAGGCCTTTCGGATACGCAGTATTTT TRBV7-9 few - TRBJ2-3
CASSSAGWGGREKLFF TGTGCCAGCAGTTCCGCCGGATGGGGGGGCCGCGAAAAACTGTTTTTT TRBV27 - - TRBJ1-4
CASGLSGGRGGYTF TGTGCTAGTGGTTTGTCAGGGGGCCGAGGGGGCTACACCTTC TRBV12-5 - TRBD1 TRBJ1-2
CASSSQGALREKLFF TGTGCCAGCAGCTCGCAGGGGGCTCTCCGTGAAAAACTGTTTTTT TRBV5-4 - TRBD1 TRBJ1-4
CASGPFGQGPTEAFF TGTGCCAGCGGTCCTTTTGGACAGGGACCCACTGAAGCTTTCTTT TRBV6-6 - TRBD1 TRBJ1-1
CASSDRDIQYF TGTGCCAGCAGCGACCGGGACATTCAGTACTTC TRBV13 - - TRBJ2-4
CASSSGGTANYGYTF TGTGCCAGCAGCTCGGGGGGGACTGCCAACTATGGCTACACCTTC TRBV5-4 - - TRBJ1-2
CASRHRDRGTYEQYF TGTGCCAGCAGGCACCGGGACAGGGGGACCTACGAGCAGTACTTC TRBV6-5 few TRBD1 TRBJ2-7
CASSFPGLASTGELFF TGCGCCAGCAGCTTTCCGGGACTAGCGAGCACCGGGGAGCTGTTTTTT TRBV5-1 - TRBD2 TRBJ2-2
CAWSGLGLAGFSTDTQYF TGTGCCTGGAGTGGCTTAGGACTAGCGGGGTTTAGCACAGATACGCAGTATTTT TRBV30 few TRBD2 TRBJ2-3
CASSTTGDTGELFF TGTGCCAGCAGCACTACAGGGGACACCGGGGAGCTGTTTTTT TRBV7-9 - TRBD1 TRBJ2-2
CASMQASGGYTF TGTGCCAGCATGCAGGCCTCGGGGGGCTACACCTTC TRBV6-5 - - TRBJ1-2
CAWSSGGRTEAFF TGTGCCTGGAGTTCAGGGGGCCGGACTGAAGCTTTCTTT TRBV30 - TRBD1 TRBJ1-1
CASSYGTGNEKLFF TGTGCCAGCAGTTACGGGACAGGGAATGAAAAACTGTTTTTT TRBV6-5 - TRBD1 TRBJ1-4
CASSQPWTGGGSYGYTF TGCGCCAGCAGCCAGCCCTGGACAGGGGGCGGGAGCTATGGCTACACCTTC TRBV4-1 - TRBD1 TRBJ1-2
CASSRASLNNSPLHF TGTGCCAGCAGTCGAGCTAGTTTGAATAATTCACCCCTCCACTTT TRBV6-5 - - TRBJ1-6
CASSPGASNQPQHF TGTGCCAGCTCACCAGGGGCTAGCAATCAGCCCCAGCATTTT TRBV18 - - TRBJ1-5
CASSGPGQENTEAFF TGTGCCAGCAGCGGACCGGGACAGGAGAACACTGAAGCTTTCTTT TRBV7-9 - TRBD1 TRBJ1-1
CASSRDRAKETQYF TGTGCCAGCAGCCGTGACAGGGCAAAAGAGACCCAGTACTTC TRBV7-2 - TRBD1 TRBJ2-5